The 3 T cell receptor beta chains below were found in one sample sequenced in a study of blood T cell repertoires in COVID-19 (TCRdb year 2020). Libraries were constructed by the immunoSEQ multiplex PCR assay. The source is immuneACCESS, and TCRdb retained only in-frame sequences with V and J called. Part of the clones is not carried over; for the studies checked, unresolved V genes explain less than half of this, and the remainder is unexplained. The sample profile shows 250,000 or so clones; 70% to 90% of them were found once. The ten top clones hold about 5.2% of the sample. The sample consisted of peripheral blood. Receptors originate from a woman aged 60-75 years with COVID-19, enrolled during active disease.

The chain joins TRBV6-4 to TRBJ2-1; possibly TRBD2 for D (7 bases). Trimming took off 2 bases at V and 0 bases at J, with 11 bases between the two ends. Germline loops: CDR1 MRHNA, CDR2 SNTAGT. This CDR3 is built from 16 residues. The CDR3 loop is CASSDRGGNSYNEQFF. DNA for the CDR3: TGTGCCAGCAGTGACAGGGGGGGAAACTCCTACAATGAGCAGTTCTTC.

J is TRBJ2-1 and V is TRBV9; D gene unclear. Germline V gene lookup returns CDR1 SGDLS and CDR2 YYNGEE. Trimming stripped 2 bases from V and 5 bases from J, with 11 bases between. CDR3 length equals 14 residues. CDR3 bases: TGTGCCAGCAGCGTTGGCAGGCTTAACAATGAGCAGTTCTTC. It codes for CASSVGRLNNEQFF. Variable domain in full (rest from reference TRBV9 and TRBJ2-1): DSGVTQTPKHLITATGQRVTLRCSPRSGDLSVYWYQQSLDQGLQFLIQYYNGEERAKGNILERFSAQQFPDLHSELNLSSLELGDSALYFCASSVGRLNNEQFFGPGTRLTVL.

V and J are TRBV9 and TRBJ1-1; D remains ambiguous. CDR1 SGDLS and CDR2 YYNGEE come from the germline V gene. V was trimmed by 0 bases and J by 6 bases, leaving 18 bases between them. The CDR3 consists of 16 residues. Here the CDR3 reads CASSVGAGRDMAEAFF. The CDR3 bases are TGTGCCAGCAGCGTAGGGGCGGGAAGGGATATGGCTGAAGCTTTCTTT.